This T cell receptor (beta chain) was identified in a study of blood T cell repertoires in COVID-19. Study-level background: The cDNA or gDNA used as material had been derived from T cells, B-cell-depleted T cells, or PBMCs.

As handled by the study authors: Counts of nucleated cells, estimated from reference gene primer amplification, were obtained. Libraries were prepared by immunoSEQ multiplex PCR; TCRdb keeps only in-frame clonotypes and omits some of them. The D gene and trimming were derived from the DNA, and the V and J assignments and clone size from that table. The table has about 130,000 clones, around 70% seen once; the top ten hold around 6%. This clone has more than one count but fewer than ten. V shed 5 bases, J shed 2 bases, and the junction held 11 bases outside the gene matches. Per germline, CDR1 SGHTA and CDR2 FQGNSA. CDR3 length: 16 amino acids.

This chain joins TRBV7-2 and TRBJ2-7, with 8 bases matching TRBD2. The receptor was derived from a man aged 55 to 70 with acute or convalescent COVID-19. Sequenced: peripheral blood. This chain's CDR3 is CASSQSNSGTAYEQYF. In DNA, the CDR3 is TGTGCCAGCAGCCAATCCAATAGCGGGACGGCCTACGAGCAGTACTTC.